The entry that follows covers one T cell receptor beta chain sequence. Its antigen has not been determined. Base qualities are not at hand, and no much larger clone is one base apart. The donors were healthy, HIV-negative adults with no recently reported acute infections or vaccinations. All donors were Caucasian adults living in Nashville, Tennessee, USA. Magnetic negative selection was used to enrich CD4+ T cells, after which naive cells were positively selected on CD45RA and the negative fraction became the memory subset. After blood collection by leukapheresis, PBMCs were isolated using Ficoll-Histopaque density gradient centrifugation and then cryopreserved in the vapor phase of liquid nitrogen. Analytical flow cytometry was used to check the purity and quantity of each magnetically sorted T cell population. Each sorted fraction had its genomic DNA isolated and then quantified by UV absorbance on a Nanodrop 2000c.

Using the deep immunoSEQ assay, TCR CDR3 regions were amplified from genomic DNA by multiplex PCR. Extracted genomic DNA from each cell subset was spread evenly across all wells of several immunoSEQ 96-well plates, with each plate serving as a replicate. For sorted subsets, approximately 200 ng of genomic DNA, equivalent to 25,000 to 35,000 T cell genomes, went into each replicate PCR. Purified libraries were quantified with a Qubit 3.0 fluorometer, sized on a Bioanalyzer 2100, and re-quantified with the KAPA Library Quantification kit. Every immunoSEQ 96-well plate was sequenced on a dedicated single-read 150-cycle Illumina NextSeq 550 flow cell. The authors' pipeline ran thus. Because only junctional sequences without quality scores were contained in the immunoSEQ output, filtering matching that applied to full-length reads could not be performed. To assign V/J genes and CDR3, sequences were annotated using PyIR, a Python wrapper for IgBLAST v1.9, with IMGT germline references. Reads were filtered out if the reads had weak V/J assignments (E-value above 1e-6), no CDR3, stop codons, out-of-frame junctions, or ambiguous translated residues. V3J clonotypes were defined as sequences sharing an identical inferred V gene, J gene, and CDR3 amino acid sequence. The percentage overlap between two repertoires was calculated by dividing the number of shared unique clonotypes by the size of the smaller repertoire. Richness of each repertoire was evaluated using RTK rarefaction, the Chao1 estimator, and Recon v2.1 estimates of unobserved clonotypes. Generation probabilities were computed with OLGA for all TCRbeta clonotypes obtained by the gDNA method from several donors. The table was pulled from immuneACCESS by TCRdb, which kept in-frame rearrangements only. Such tables lose some clones; where checked, under half of the loss comes from unresolved V genes, and the rest has no known cause. That table is the source of V, J and clone size, and D and trimming were worked out from the DNA. The sample table holds 2 million or so clones, of which around 95% were seen once. The ten biggest clones cover about 0.13% of the sample.

CDR1 and CDR2 are read off the germline V gene as SGHRS and YFSETQ. From the cysteine through the phenylalanine, the CDR3 covers 16 amino acids. Only the CDR3 DNA stays, 48 bases, in frame from base 1. The junction shows trimming of 2 bases on V and 1 base on J, and the gene matches do not reach 4 bases of it. This record belongs to a study of shared clonotypes between healthy human individuals (TCRdb year 2020). Describing the broader study: A few men and a couple of women, aged 18 to 49 years, made up the cohort. For each donor, CD4 naive and CD4 memory were each given three plates, CD8 naive was given two plates, and CD8 memory was given one plate. Blood TCR repertoires of four to six healthy adults were deeply sequenced to estimate repertoire size and the extent of clonotype sharing between individuals. To increase sequencing depth and limit assay-specific biases, TCR repertoire library preparation and sequencing were carried out by different laboratories using diverse techniques. Between about 0.8 and 8.9 billion PBMCs per donor were obtained by leukapheresis. Beyond this particular receptor, the publication reports: Clonotypes shared by all four sorted-subset donors showed higher generation probabilities than non-shared clonotypes. When a handful of donors were compared, the shared fraction of clonotypes was roughly 5% for naive CD4, roughly 3.4% for naive CD8, roughly 2.3% for memory CD4, and under 0.5% for memory CD8. Estimated clonotype richness was generally larger for naive than for memory subsets. Based on pairwise subsampling, the degree of clonotype sharing among donors was expected to be affected by sequencing depth. Because the study included a small number of donors, the genetic and exposure-history diversity represented was limited. Only blood was sampled, and tissue TCR repertoires likely differ from those in blood. Incomplete sequencing was indicated by rarefaction of sorted-subset datasets, despite the large sequencing depth.

This receptor was identified in a man between 18 and 29 years old in good health. The V and J segments used are TRBV5-1 and TRBJ1-4; 8 nucleotides in the junction match TRBD1. Input material: naive CD4+ T cells sorted from blood. Explained via the paper, the cell subset or site label denotes: CD45RA+ positively selected. The nucleotide sequence reads as follows: TGCGCCAGCAGCTTAGAGACAGGGGAAACTAATGAAAAACTGTTTTTT. This translates into CASSLETGETNEKLFF. The full variable domain, with segments outside the CDR3 supplied by the reference TRBV5-1 and TRBJ1-4 proteins, appears as KAGVTQTPRYLIKTRGQQVTLSCSPISGHRSVSWYQQTPGQGLQFLFEYFSETQRNKGNFPGRFSGRQFSNSRSEMNVSTLELGDSALYLCASSLETGETNEKLFFGSGTQLSVL.